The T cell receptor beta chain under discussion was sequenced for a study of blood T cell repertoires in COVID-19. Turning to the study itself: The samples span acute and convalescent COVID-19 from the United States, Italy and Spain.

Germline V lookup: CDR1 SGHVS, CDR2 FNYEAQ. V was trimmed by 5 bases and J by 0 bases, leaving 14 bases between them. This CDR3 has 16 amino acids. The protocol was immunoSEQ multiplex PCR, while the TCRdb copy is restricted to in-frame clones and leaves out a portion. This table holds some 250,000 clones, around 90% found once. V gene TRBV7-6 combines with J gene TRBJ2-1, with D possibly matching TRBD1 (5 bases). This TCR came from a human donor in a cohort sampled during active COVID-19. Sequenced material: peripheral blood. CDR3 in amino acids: CASSTIPRGSYNEQFF. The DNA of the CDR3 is TGTGCCAGCAGCACAATTCCAAGGGGCTCCTACAATGAGCAGTTCTTC.